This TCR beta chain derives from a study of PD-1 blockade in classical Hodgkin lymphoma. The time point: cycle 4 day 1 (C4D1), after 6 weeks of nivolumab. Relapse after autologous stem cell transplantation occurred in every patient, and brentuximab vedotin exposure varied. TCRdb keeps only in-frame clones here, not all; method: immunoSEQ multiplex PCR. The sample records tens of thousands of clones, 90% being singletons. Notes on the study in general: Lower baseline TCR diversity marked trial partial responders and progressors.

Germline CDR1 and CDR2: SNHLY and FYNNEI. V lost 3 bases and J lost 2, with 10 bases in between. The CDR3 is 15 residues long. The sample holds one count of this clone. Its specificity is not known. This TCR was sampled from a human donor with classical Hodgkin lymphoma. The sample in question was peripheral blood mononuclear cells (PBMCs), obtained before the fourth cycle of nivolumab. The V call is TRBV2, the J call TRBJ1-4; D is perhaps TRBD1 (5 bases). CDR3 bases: TGTGCCAGCAGTGAGCAGGGTGGCACTAATGAAAAACTGTTTTTT. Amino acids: CASSEQGGTNEKLFF.